These T cell receptor beta chains were read from a single sample in a study of blood T cell repertoires in COVID-19. TCRdb's copy holds only in-frame clones and misses some; the assay was immunoSEQ multiplex PCR. The table records about 260,000 clones, 75% to 90% of them present only once. The sample consisted of peripheral blood. These receptor sequences come from a woman in her thirties or forties who had recovered from COVID-19. CDR3s include the opening cysteine and the closing phenylalanine or tryptophan. Each record gives: J gene, D gene, clone size, V gene, CDR3 DNA, CDR3 protein. The D gene is left open where the match is weak. A clone size is listed for some rows: how often the clone was seen (once, few, many), or a class if it is expanded.

>TRBJ2-7|NA|NA|TRBV5-1
TGCGCCAGCAGCCCTACAGGGACTACCTACGAGCAGTACTTC
CASSPTGTTYEQYF
>TRBJ2-7|NA|NA|TRBV5-1
TGCGCCAGCAACCCCGGGACACCCGCCTACGAGCAGTACTTC
CASNPGTPAYEQYF
>TRBJ1-2|NA|once|TRBV28
TGTGCCAGCAGTAAAGGGAGGTGGGGTGGCTACACCTTC
CASSKGRWGGYTF
>TRBJ2-2|TRBD1|NA|TRBV5-1
TGCGCCAGCAGCTCGGGACAGGGCGTCACCGGGGAGCTGTTTTTT
CASSSGQGVTGELFF
>TRBJ2-5|TRBD2|NA|TRBV5-1
TGCGCCAGCAGCTTCGGGACTAGCGGTCAAGAGACCCAGTACTTC
CASSFGTSGQETQYF
>TRBJ1-2|TRBD1|NA|TRBV30
TGTGCCTGGAGGAGTGGGGACAGGGGGTTGGCTGGCTACACCTTC
CAWRSGDRGLAGYTF
>TRBJ2-7|NA|NA|TRBV5-1
TGCGCCAGCAGCTTAGGACTATACTACGAGCAGTACTTC
CASSLGLYYEQYF
>TRBJ2-6|NA|NA|TRBV27
TGTGCCAGCAGTTTAACAGGGGCCAACGTCCTGACTTTC
CASSLTGANVLTF
>TRBJ2-1|TRBD2|NA|TRBV5-4
TGTGCCAGCAGCTTGGTTACTAGCGGGGGGGCCGGCAATGAGCAGTTCTTC
CASSLVTSGGAGNEQFF
>TRBJ1-1|NA|NA|TRBV27
TGTGCCAGCAGGCGAGGACAGACCTCTGAAGCTTTCTTT
CASRRGQTSEAFF
>TRBJ2-3|NA|NA|TRBV7-8
TGTGCCAGCGGGGGGGCCCCAGATACGCAGTATTTT
CASGGAPDTQYF
>TRBJ2-3|TRBD2|NA|TRBV6-5
TGTGCCAGCAGTTACTTCGCGGGGGCAGATACGCAGTATTTT
CASSYFAGADTQYF
>TRBJ2-1|TRBD2|NA|TRBV7-8
TGTGCCAGCAGCTCCGGGACTAGCTTCTACAATGAGCAGTTCTTC
CASSSGTSFYNEQFF
>TRBJ2-1|NA|NA|TRBV2
TGTGCCAGCAGTGAGTTCAGGTACAATGAGCAGTTCTTC
CASSEFRYNEQFF
>TRBJ1-1|NA|NA|TRBV6-6
TGTGCCAGCAGTTACTCGTCGGGTGAAGCTTTCTTT
CASSYSSGEAFF
>TRBJ2-2|TRBD2|NA|TRBV7-2
TGTGCCAGCAGCCCTAGCGGGGGGGCTGGGGAGCTGTTTTTT
CASSPSGGAGELFF
>TRBJ1-2|NA|NA|TRBV2
TGTGCCAGCAGTGAGGTTCCGACAGCTATCTACACCTTC
CASSEVPTAIYTF
>TRBJ1-1|NA|NA|TRBV11-2
TGTGCCAGCAGTCAGAGAGGCCGAGGGAACACTGAAGCTTTCTTT
CASSQRGRGNTEAFF
>TRBJ2-2|NA|NA|TRBV18
TGTGCCAGCTCACCCCTAAGGGGACTGACTAAGCGAGACACCGGGGAGCTGTTTTTT
CASSPLRGLTKRDTGELFF
>TRBJ1-6|NA|NA|TRBV2
TGTGCCAGCGGTCCACTTAGCTCCTATAATTCACCCCTCCACTTT
CASGPLSSYNSPLHF
>TRBJ1-5|NA|NA|TRBV2
TGTGCCAGCAGTGAAGCGGGGGGGGCTGTTGGCAATCAGCCCCAGCATTTT
CASSEAGGAVGNQPQHF
>TRBJ2-1|TRBD2|once|TRBV9
TGTGCCAGCAGCGGACTAGCGGGTTTCAATGAGCAGTTCTTC
CASSGLAGFNEQFF
>TRBJ2-1|NA|NA|TRBV6-1
TGTGCCAGCAGCGAATGGAGGGACAGCTCCTACAATGAGCAGTTCTTC
CASSEWRDSSYNEQFF
>TRBJ2-3|NA|NA|TRBV6-5
TGTGCCAGCAGTAACAGCCGTGATACGCAGTATTTT
CASSNSRDTQYF
>TRBJ2-3|TRBD1|NA|TRBV10-3
TGTGCCATCAGCCCCGGGACAGGGGGAACAGATACGCAGTATTTT
CAISPGTGGTDTQYF
>TRBJ2-4|NA|NA|TRBV6-6
TGTGCCAGCAGGGCGGGGTACATTCAGTACTTC
CASRAGYIQYF
>TRBJ2-2|NA|NA|TRBV9
TGTGCCAGCAGCCCCCCGCAGGAGGGGAACACCGGGGAGCTGTTTTTT
CASSPPQEGNTGELFF
>TRBJ1-2|TRBD1|NA|TRBV7-3
TGTGCCAGCAGCCAACTTCCAGGACAGGAGGTGTATGATGGCTACACCTTC
CASSQLPGQEVYDGYTF
>TRBJ1-2|TRBD1|NA|TRBV5-1
TGCGCCAGCAGCTCCTTTGTAGAGCAGGGGGTCTATGGCTACACCTTC
CASSSFVEQGVYGYTF
>TRBJ1-6|NA|NA|TRBV11-2
TGTGCCAGCAGCCCCAAGAAGACAGCGAATAATTCACCCCTCCACTTT
CASSPKKTANNSPLHF
>TRBJ2-2|NA|NA|TRBV18
TGTGCCAGCTCCCACAGGGAGAGGGAGCTGTTTTTT
CASSHRERELFF
>TRBJ2-5|NA|NA|TRBV2
TGTGCCAGCAGTGAAGATGGAGGGGGCGAGACCCAGTACTTC
CASSEDGGGETQYF
>TRBJ2-7|NA|NA|TRBV10-3
TGTGCCATCAGTGCTGGACAGTCCTACGAGCAGTACTTC
CAISAGQSYEQYF
>TRBJ2-7|NA|NA|TRBV6-5
TGTGCCAGCAGTTACGACAGTACCTACGAGCAGTACTTC
CASSYDSTYEQYF
>TRBJ1-2|TRBD1|NA|TRBV7-2
TGTGCCAGCAGCTTGACAGGGCTCCACTACACCTTC
CASSLTGLHYTF
>TRBJ1-1|NA|NA|TRBV23-1
TGCGCCAGCAGTCTAGATTCCAGGTCCACTGAAGCTTTCTTT
CASSLDSRSTEAFF
>TRBJ2-7|TRBD2|NA|TRBV4-2
TGTGCCAGCAGCCAAGTCAGTAGCGGGGGGAGAATCGAGCAGTACTTC
CASSQVSSGGRIEQYF
>TRBJ1-2|TRBD1|NA|TRBV30
TGTGCCTGGAGTGCCCCCGGGACAGGGTTTTTGGTCTATGGCTACACCTTC
CAWSAPGTGFLVYGYTF
>TRBJ2-1|TRBD2|NA|TRBV5-1
TGCGCCAGCAGCTTTGTGGCGGGGGGTGAGCAGTTCTTC
CASSFVAGGEQFF
>TRBJ1-1|TRBD1|NA|TRBV29-1
TGCAGCGTTCTCCCGGGACAGGCTTCTGAAGCTTTCTTT
CSVLPGQASEAFF
>TRBJ2-7|TRBD1|NA|TRBV7-9
TGTGCCAGCAGCTTAAGGGAGGACAGGGACTCCTACGAGCAGTACTTC
CASSLREDRDSYEQYF
>TRBJ2-3|NA|NA|TRBV4-1
TGCGCCAGCAGCCAGGGACTCCTAAGCACAGATACGCAGTATTTT
CASSQGLLSTDTQYF
>TRBJ2-5|NA|NA|TRBV4-3
TGCGCCAGCAGCCAAGATAGAGTAGCAGAGACCCAGTACTTC
CASSQDRVAETQYF
>TRBJ1-3|NA|NA|TRBV7-2
TGTGCCAGCAATCGTGGGGGGGCGGGAGGAAACACCATATATTTT
CASNRGGAGGNTIYF
>TRBJ1-1|TRBD1|NA|TRBV5-1
TGCGCCAGCAGCTTGGAGGAGGGGACAGGGGGCTTGGGCACTGAAGCTTTCTTT
CASSLEEGTGGLGTEAFF
>TRBJ2-2|NA|NA|TRBV18
TGTGCCAGCTCACCCGACACGAAGTACACCGGGGAGCTGTTTTTT
CASSPDTKYTGELFF
>TRBJ2-7|NA|NA|TRBV6-5
TGTGCCAGCTCCCCTTACCTCGGGAGCTCCTACGAGCAGTACTTC
CASSPYLGSSYEQYF
>TRBJ1-4|TRBD1|NA|TRBV7-9
TGTGCCAGCAGGACAGGGACTAATGAAAAACTGTTTTTT
CASRTGTNEKLFF
>TRBJ1-2|TRBD1|NA|TRBV18
TGTGCCAGCTCACCATCGGCCGGGACAGGCATTAACTATGGCTACACCTTC
CASSPSAGTGINYGYTF
>TRBJ1-1|NA|NA|TRBV18
TGTGCCAGCTCACCAAACACAGAATACACTGAAGCTTTCTTT
CASSPNTEYTEAFF
>TRBJ1-4|NA|NA|TRBV5-5
TGTGCCAGCAGCGGCCTCAGGGTTGGGTTCGGTGAAAAACTGTTTTTT
CASSGLRVGFGEKLFF
>TRBJ1-5|NA|NA|TRBV2
TGTGCCAGCAGTGAGTTCCGGGATTCGCCCCAGCCCCAGCATTTT
CASSEFRDSPQPQHF
>TRBJ1-2|NA|few|TRBV7-9
TGTGCCAGCAGCTTAGGGGGACAATTCCCTGGCTACACCTTC
CASSLGGQFPGYTF